This TCR beta chain originates from a study of T cell changes during pregnancy in multiple sclerosis. Here immunoSEQ multiplex PCR was the method, and the copy in TCRdb shows in-frame clones only, minus some. Of tens of thousands of clones listed, about 91% were seen once; the top ten hold around 1%. The CDR3 contains 16 residues. Germline V gene sequence: CDR1 LGHNA, CDR2 YNFKEQ. Trimming stripped 6 bases from V and 0 bases from J, with 16 bases between. This receptor was identified in a female donor with multiple sclerosis, enrolled in a pregnancy study. The chain links TRBV4-2 to TRBJ2-3; a weak D match, TRBD2 (5 bases). Sequenced here: peripheral blood, sampled after pregnancy. The CDR3 coding sequence is TGTGCCAGCAGTGGCCGGGAACAAAGTAGCACAGATACGCAGTATTTT. Translating gives CASSGREQSSTDTQYF.